This T cell receptor beta chain came from a study of T cell clones after liver transplantation. The data were produced by immunoSEQ multiplex PCR, yet TCRdb's version contains in-frame clones alone and is incomplete. The profile covers around 77,000 clones, with 80% appearing a single time and around 0.72% taken by the ten largest. Per germline, CDR1 SGHRS and CDR2 YFSETQ. The CDR3 length is 14 residues. The V gene end was trimmed by 6 bases and the J gene end by 0 bases; junction bases not matched to a gene: 3. This clone showed up just a few times. Its antigen is unknown. Findings of the study overall: A significant post-transplant drop in circulating graft-donor-reactive CD4 TCRbeta sequences occurred in most of the 8 subjects.

The chain recombines TRBV5-1 with TRBJ2-7; TRBD2 agrees at 10 bases. The clonotype originates from a human patient who received a liver transplant. Some T cells may be supplied by the graft donor. Sequenced material: CD4+ T cells from blood, taken 12 months after liver transplant. CDR3 nucleotide sequence: TGCGCCAGCACCCGGACTAGCGGCTCCTACGAGCAGTACTTC. Its protein product is CASTRTSGSYEQYF.